These 8 T cell receptor beta chains were all obtained from the same sample, sequenced in a study of CXCR3-negative and CXCR3-positive naive CD8 T cells. These receptors are not linked to any known antigen. Points from the study as a whole: For CXCR3-positive naive cells, TRB CDR3s were more hydrophobic than those of CXCR3-negative naive cells.

The study made its TRB cDNA libraries by 5' RACE, adding UMI labels. After re-calling the 5' RACE reads, TCRdb lists one entry per CDR3 protein, DNA absent. Its clone listing holds around 150,000 distinct CDR3 sequences. The sequenced sample was naive CXCR3+ CD8+ T cells from blood. Subset defined: CD45RO-CCR7+CD27+CD95- naive CD8+ T cells expressing CXCR3 (TNR3+). The source of these receptors is a human donor in good health. Some clones in this sample may be carry-over from other donors' samples.

The chain uses TRBV29-1 and TRBJ2-1. The CDR3 length is 16 residues. Germline values: CDR1 SQVTM, CDR2 ANQGSEA. The CDR3 is CSVEDPQKSSYNEQFF.

This sequence joins TRBV29-1 and TRBJ2-5. The length of the CDR3 is 13 residues. Germline CDR1 is SQVTM and CDR2 is ANQGSEA. The CDR3 is CSVEVGLGETQYF. Full variable domain (remainder filled in from reference TRBV29-1 and TRBJ2-5): SAVISQKPSRDICQRGTSLTIQCQVDSQVTMMFWYRQQPGQSLTLIATANQGSEATYESGFVIDKFPISRPNLTFSTLTVSNMSPEDSSIYLCSVEVGLGETQYFGPGTRLLVL.

The gene calls are TRBV28 and TRBJ1-5; the TCRdb call, TRBD1, lacks DNA for checking. Germline CDR1 is MDHEN and CDR2 is SYDVKM. CDR3 length: 14 residues. CDR3 amino acids: CASSLEGAYQPQHF.

This chain joins TRBV7-9 and TRBJ2-3. In germline, CDR1 is SEHNR, CDR2 FQNEAQ (reference sequence). The CDR3 has 14 amino acids. The CDR3 sequence is CASSLVTSTDTQYF.

V is TRBV7-2 and J is TRBJ1-1; TCRdb reports TRBD1, a call that lacks DNA to check it against. CDR3 length: 14 residues. Looked up from germline, CDR1 is SGHTA and CDR2 is FQGNSA. CDR3 sequence reads: CASGVGSRVTEAFF.

This chain joins TRBV7-9 and TRBJ2-2; the D call of TRBD2 rests on TCRdb alone, since no DNA is present to check it. Germline CDR1 reads SEHNR; CDR2 reads FQNEAQ (reference sequence). The CDR3 covers 14 residues. The chain's CDR3 is CASSRDLNTGELFF.

This chain's CDR3 is CASSLGATGGYEQYF. The chain is built from TRBV5-1 and TRBJ2-7; TCRdb picks TRBD1, but there is no DNA to check that call. In germline, CDR1 is SGHRS, CDR2 YFSETQ. The CDR3 has 15 residues. Full variable domain (outside the CDR3, taken from reference TRBV5-1 and TRBJ2-7): KAGVTQTPRYLIKTRGQQVTLSCSPISGHRSVSWYQQTPGQGLQFLFEYFSETQRNKGNFPGRFSGRQFSNSRSEMNVSTLELGDSALYLCASSLGATGGYEQYFGPGTRLTVT.

The V gene is TRBV29-1, the J gene TRBJ2-3; with no DNA, the TCRdb D assignment of TRBD1 cannot be verified. Per the germline V gene, CDR1 is SQVTM and CDR2 is ANQGSEA. The CDR3 has 16 amino acids. The CDR3 protein is CSVDTLPGESADTQYF.